These T cell receptor beta chains were read from a single sample in a study of blood T cells in healthy people across ages. MiXCR, run by TCRdb on the 5' RACE reads, gives a single entry per CDR3 protein. The sample yields some 930,000 distinct CDR3 sequences, roughly 28% seen once. The same data also went into a second study, on T cells of mothers and their children.

The sequencing input was blood. The receptors were sampled from a woman between 35 and 50 years old in good health. The CDR3 runs from the conserved cysteine through the conserved F or W. A D gene is named only where the DNA matches it firmly. Size is stated for part of the rows, as once, few or many counts, or as a class when the clone is expanded.

CDR3 length | J gene | V gene | clone size | D gene | CDR3 DNA | CDR3 protein
13 | TRBJ1-2 | TRBV5-1 | few | TRBD1 | TGCGCCAGCAGCGGACAGGGGGCGGTTGGCTACACCTTC | CASSGQGAVGYTF
11 | TRBJ1-1 | TRBV11-2 | few | NA | TGTGCCAGCACCCGGGGCATTGAAGCTTTCTTT | CASTRGIEAFF
16 | TRBJ2-3 | TRBV7-3 | NA | TRBD1 | TGTGCCAGCAGCCCGGGGACAGGGGGGAGCACAGATACGCAGTATTTT | CASSPGTGGSTDTQYF
15 | TRBJ1-2 | TRBV29-1 | many | TRBD1 | TGCAGCGTTGGAGGACAGGGGTCGACTAACTATGGCTACACCTTC | CSVGGQGSTNYGYTF
15 | TRBJ2-5 | TRBV11-2 | NA | NA | TGTGCCAGCAGCTCTGTGGGGGGCGCATCCGAGACCCAGTACTTC | CASSSVGGASETQYF
15 | TRBJ1-4 | TRBV12-3/TRBV12-4 | few | TRBD1 | TGTGCCAGCAGTCCAACGACAGGGGGCCGGGAAAAACTGTTTTTT | CASSPTTGGREKLFF
15 | TRBJ2-1 | TRBV28 | few | TRBD1 | TGTGCCAGCAGTTCCGGACAGGTATACTACAATGAGCAGTTCTTC | CASSSGQVYYNEQFF
13 | TRBJ2-7 | TRBV28 | many | NA | TGTGCCAGCACCCCCGGGACACGCTACGAGCAGTACTTC | CASTPGTRYEQYF
14 | TRBJ1-1 | TRBV6-5 | NA | NA | TGTGCCAGCAAGGGGGGGACCCGGAACACTGAAGCTTTCTTT | CASKGGTRNTEAFF
14 | TRBJ1-1 | TRBV7-9 | NA | NA | TGTGCCAGCAGCTTAACCACGGGTTTTATGGGAGCTTTCTTT | CASSLTTGFMGAFF
15 | TRBJ2-4 | TRBV5-1 | few | NA | TGCGCCAGCAGCTTGCCTTTAGGGTCCCAGGACATTCAGTACTTC | CASSLPLGSQDIQYF
15 | TRBJ1-4 | TRBV13 | many | NA | TGTGCCAGCAGCTTATTTGCCCTGGAGGGTGAAAAACTGTTTTTT | CASSLFALEGEKLFF
15 | TRBJ2-1 | TRBV5-1 | NA | NA | TGCGCCAGCAGCTTGTTGGGGACCACCTACAATGAGCAGTTCTTC | CASSLLGTTYNEQFF
14 | TRBJ1-1 | TRBV5-1 | NA | TRBD1 | TGCGCCAGCAGCTCCGGACAGGGGTTCACTGAAGCTTTCTTT | CASSSGQGFTEAFF
13 | TRBJ1-1 | TRBV12-3/TRBV12-4 | NA | NA | TGTGCCAGCAGTTTAGTGAGGGGTGCTGAAGCTTTCTTT | CASSLVRGAEAFF
12 | TRBJ1-4 | TRBV28 | NA | NA | TGTGCCAGCAACGGACTTGGGGAAAAACTGTTTTTT | CASNGLGEKLFF
14 | TRBJ2-5 | TRBV4-1 | NA | NA | TGCGCCAGCAGCCAAGAACCCGGGGCAGAGACCCAGTACTTC | CASSQEPGAETQYF
14 | TRBJ2-7 | TRBV20-1 | few | NA | TGCAGTGCTTGTCGAGTGCCGGCCCTTAACGAGCAGTACTTC | CSACRVPALNEQYF
16 | TRBJ2-1 | TRBV28 | few | TRBD1 | TGTGCCAGCAGTGTCCCCGGGACAGGGTGGGGCAATGAGCAGTTCTTC | CASSVPGTGWGNEQFF
19 | TRBJ2-3 | TRBV12-3/TRBV12-4 | few | NA | TGTGCCAGCAGTTTCCTCCCGGGTTGGGGGACGCCTAGCACAGATGCGCAGTATTTT | CASSFLPGWGTPSTDAQYF
11 | TRBJ1-1 | TRBV25-1 | few | NA | TGTGCCAGCCAGAGGAACACTGAAGCTTTCTTT | CASQRNTEAFF
14 | TRBJ2-1 | TRBV25-1 | few | TRBD2 | TGTGCCAGCAGCCGACTAGCGGCGATAAATGAGCAGTTCTTC | CASSRLAAINEQFF
16 | TRBJ1-2 | TRBV7-9 | few | TRBD1 | TGTGCCAGCAGCCAAAGCGCTGACAGGGTTGGCTATGGCTACACCTTC | CASSQSADRVGYGYTF
15 | TRBJ1-1 | TRBV11-2 | NA | NA | TGTGCCAGCAGCTTACTCACCCGGACGGGCGATGAAGCTTTCTTT | CASSLLTRTGDEAFF
12 | TRBJ2-7 | TRBV18 | many | NA | TGTGCCAGCTCACCGACAAGCAACGAGCAGTACTTC | CASSPTSNEQYF
14 | TRBJ1-2 | TRBV12-3/TRBV12-4 | NA | NA | TGTGCCAGCAGTTTGGCAGAAATAATCTATGGCTACACCTTC | CASSLAEIIYGYTF
16 | TRBJ2-1 | TRBV20-1 | many | NA | TGCAGTGCTAGAGATGTGGGGGGGGCCCCCTACAATGAGCAGTTCTTC | CSARDVGGAPYNEQFF
17 | TRBJ2-7 | TRBV14 | NA | NA | NA | CASGQEEISGPEETQYF
14 | TRBJ1-5 | TRBV13 | few | NA | TGTGCCAGCAGCTTAGGCGAGAAGATTCAGCCCCAGCATTTT | CASSLGEKIQPQHF
14 | TRBJ2-3 | TRBV20-1 | few | NA | TGCAGTGCCGCTGGGACACTAAGCACAGATACGCAGTATTTT | CSAAGTLSTDTQYF
15 | TRBJ2-2 | TRBV18 | NA | NA | TGTGCCAGCTCCCTAAGCAGCGTGCACACCGGGGAGCTGTTTTTT | CASSLSSVHTGELFF
14 | TRBJ2-7 | TRBV12-3/TRBV12-4 | many | TRBD1 | TGTGCCAGCAGTCCCCGACAGGGGTCCTACGAGCAGTACTTC | CASSPRQGSYEQYF
16 | TRBJ1-2 | TRBV7-2 | NA | NA | TGTGCCAGCAGCCTATCAGGGCAGGGCGGACTCCATGGCTACACCTTC | CASSLSGQGGLHGYTF
13 | TRBJ2-3 | TRBV24-1 | many | NA | TGTGCCACCAGTGATCGTCGGACCACGAAGCAGTATTTT | CATSDRRTTKQYF
16 | TRBJ2-6 | TRBV6-2/TRBV6-3 | few | NA | TGTGCCAGAACCCACCTCCAGGGCTCTGGGGCCAACGTCCTGACTTTC | CARTHLQGSGANVLTF
14 | TRBJ2-1 | TRBV7-2 | many | TRBD2 | TGTGCCAGCAGCCCCGGACTAGCGGGTGGGGAGCAGTTCTTC | CASSPGLAGGEQFF
14 | TRBJ2-1 | TRBV28 | few | NA | TGTGCCAGTCAACAGGGTATTTTTGTCAATGAGCAGTTCTTC | CASQQGIFVNEQFF
13 | TRBJ1-1 | TRBV4-3 | few | NA | TGCGCCAGCAGCAGAGGTTGGGAGGGTGAAGCTTTCTTT | CASSRGWEGEAFF
13 | TRBJ1-2 | TRBV27 | NA | NA | TGTGCCAGCAGGGTCGGACCCGGAGGACGCTACACCTTC | CASRVGPGGRYTF
13 | TRBJ1-1 | TRBV4-3 | NA | NA | TGCGCCAGCAGCCAAGTTACGAACACTGAAGCTTTCTTT | CASSQVTNTEAFF
18 | TRBJ2-5 | TRBV28 | many | TRBD2 | TGTGCCAGCAGTTTATGGAGGGGTCGGGGGGGGGACCAAGAGACCCAGTACTTC | CASSLWRGRGGDQETQYF
15 | TRBJ2-5 | TRBV9 | many | TRBD2 | TGTGCCAGCAGCGTCGCCGGGGGGAATCAAGGGACCCAGTACTTC | CASSVAGGNQGTQYF
16 | TRBJ2-2 | TRBV12-3/TRBV12-4 | few | TRBD1 | TGTGCCAGCACCCCCCAAGGGGGCCTGAACACCGGGGAGCTGTTTTTT | CASTPQGGLNTGELFF
14 | TRBJ2-2 | TRBV6-6 | NA | NA | TGTGCCAGCAGTTACACAGGGTACGGCGGGGAGCTGTTTTTT | CASSYTGYGGELFF
14 | TRBJ1-5 | TRBV6-2/TRBV6-3 | NA | NA | TGTGCCAGCAGTTACGTCTCAGGTAATCAGCCCCAGCATTTT | CASSYVSGNQPQHF
17 | TRBJ2-2 | TRBV11-2 | few | NA | TGTGCCAGCAGCTTAGTCGGGAGTAGCGGGAACACCGGGGAGCTGTTTTTT | CASSLVGSSGNTGELFF
14 | TRBJ2-1 | TRBV4-1 | NA | NA | TGCGCCAGCAGCCAGTTGACAGGAATAAATGAGCAGTTCTTC | CASSQLTGINEQFF
15 | TRBJ1-5 | TRBV24-1 | few | TRBD1 | TGTGCCACCAGCGGGGGACAGGGGGCTGGACAGCCCCAGCATTTT | CATSGGQGAGQPQHF
15 | TRBJ2-7 | TRBV7-2 | NA | TRBD2 | TGTGCCAGCAGCCCGGGGGGGGCGGGTCAAGAGGCCCAGTACTTC | CASSPGGAGQEAQYF
14 | TRBJ2-5 | TRBV5-6 | many | TRBD1 | TGTGCCAGCAGCAACGACAGGGGGCGGCAGACCCAGTACTTC | CASSNDRGRQTQYF
16 | TRBJ1-4 | TRBV20-1 | NA | NA | TGCAGTGCTAGGGCGGGACCGACCCTCCTTAATGAAAAACTGTTTTTT | CSARAGPTLLNEKLFF
13 | TRBJ1-1 | TRBV30 | NA | NA | TGTGCCTGGAGTGTCGACAGTAACACTGAAGCTTTCTTT | CAWSVDSNTEAFF